The rows below give T cell receptor beta chains drawn from one sample of a study of OX40 agonist ivuxolimab in advanced cancers. TCRdb's table, derived via immunoSEQ multiplex PCR, lists solely in-frame clones and lacks some. Altogether roughly 70,000 clones are present, 80% to 90% being singletons, with the ten largest covering about 4%. This specimen consisted of CD4+ or CD8+ T cells sorted from blood, obtained in a trial of the OX40 agonist ivuxolimab. The source is an adult with an advanced solid tumor such as melanoma, head and neck, liver or kidney cancer. Both conserved end residues are part of each CDR3. Each record gives: V gene, CDR3 protein.

v_call: TRBV27; cdr3_aa: CASSSPGLAGRDTQYF
v_call: TRBV7-9; cdr3_aa: CASSLGGVEKTQYF
v_call: TRBV30; cdr3_aa: CAWRGGEYSNQPQHF
v_call: TRBV11-2; cdr3_aa: CASSLEPVAYEQYF
v_call: TRBV5-1; cdr3_aa: CASSLYPGPDEQYF
v_call: TRBV28; cdr3_aa: CASSILPGSGSEKLFF
v_call: TRBV7-5; cdr3_aa: CARSPSGTSTDTQYF
v_call: TRBV6-5; cdr3_aa: CASFGGYDTQYF
v_call: TRBV11-2; cdr3_aa: CASSSRTHEQFF
v_call: TRBV15; cdr3_aa: CATSNRTSASSYNEQFF
v_call: TRBV5-1; cdr3_aa: CASSAGRFIGDTEAFF
v_call: TRBV4-2; cdr3_aa: CASSQGESPLHF
v_call: TRBV28; cdr3_aa: CASLTSNTGELFF
v_call: TRBV7-2; cdr3_aa: CASSYDSSGRSYEQYF
v_call: TRBV30; cdr3_aa: CAWKRDSSLNYGYTF
v_call: TRBV7-8; cdr3_aa: CASSRSGGEKLFF
v_call: TRBV7-7; cdr3_aa: CASSLASGLYNEQFF
v_call: TRBV30; cdr3_aa: CAWSVGTYSNQPQHF
v_call: TRBV19; cdr3_aa: CASTTEAGAIYEQYF
v_call: TRBV6-4; cdr3_aa: CASSDSSGSADTQYF
v_call: TRBV25-1; cdr3_aa: CASSAWVTSNSPLHF
v_call: TRBV11-1; cdr3_aa: CASSLAQAGGGNNEQFF
v_call: TRBV30; cdr3_aa: CARGGNDSPLHF
v_call: TRBV6-1; cdr3_aa: CASTLGAGQETQYF
v_call: TRBV2; cdr3_aa: CASSVGSGRVDTQYF
v_call: TRBV5-4; cdr3_aa: CASSSTSGSRKTQYF
v_call: TRBV9; cdr3_aa: CASSAAWGENQPQHF
v_call: TRBV6-5; cdr3_aa: CASSERGQTMGYTF
v_call: TRBV7-9; cdr3_aa: CASSPIVGGNQPQHF
v_call: TRBV19; cdr3_aa: CASSTGAGSTGNTIYF
v_call: TRBV4-1; cdr3_aa: CASSQVDLGLTNQPQHF
v_call: TRBV11-1; cdr3_aa: CASSLWQSSYNEQFF
v_call: TRBV27; cdr3_aa: CASSGRVRGTDTQYF
v_call: TRBV9; cdr3_aa: CASSPEGARRNNEQFF
v_call: TRBV19; cdr3_aa: CASSRGDAGNQPQHF
v_call: TRBV29-1; cdr3_aa: CSVEQGILHEQYF
v_call: TRBV7-2; cdr3_aa: CASSSQGGAEAFF
v_call: TRBV5-4; cdr3_aa: CASSLTGGAQETQYF
v_call: TRBV11-3; cdr3_aa: CASSFGQRGSYNSPLHF
v_call: TRBV28; cdr3_aa: CASGRPGGYEQYF
v_call: TRBV6-1; cdr3_aa: CASSEEGRSEQYF
v_call: TRBV7-9; cdr3_aa: CASSFTMNTEAFF
v_call: TRBV10-3; cdr3_aa: CAISVRTASGSTDTQYF
v_call: TRBV30; cdr3_aa: CAWSDRPIYEQYF
v_call: TRBV19; cdr3_aa: CASSILGSTGLGTDTQYF
v_call: TRBV2; cdr3_aa: CASSGRLGGEQYF
v_call: TRBV7-2; cdr3_aa: CASSSTESTEAFF
v_call: TRBV30; cdr3_aa: CAWSPTNSNTEAFF
v_call: TRBV6-5; cdr3_aa: CASSTAGIHSYEQYF
v_call: TRBV2; cdr3_aa: CASSVSSFSGNTIYF
v_call: TRBV5-1; cdr3_aa: CASSYGLATDTQYF
v_call: TRBV6-4; cdr3_aa: CASAQREGSYEQYF
v_call: TRBV6-5; cdr3_aa: CASSSWGLAGAETQYF
v_call: TRBV5-4; cdr3_aa: CASSFGAGVNTGELFF
v_call: TRBV27; cdr3_aa: CASRARSFYGYTF
v_call: TRBV5-1; cdr3_aa: CASSLGAGGRTDTQYF
v_call: TRBV27; cdr3_aa: CASSSRLGLNTEAFF
v_call: TRBV5-1; cdr3_aa: CASSSTQTAFTGELFF
v_call: TRBV7-3; cdr3_aa: CASSPSSAGANVLTF